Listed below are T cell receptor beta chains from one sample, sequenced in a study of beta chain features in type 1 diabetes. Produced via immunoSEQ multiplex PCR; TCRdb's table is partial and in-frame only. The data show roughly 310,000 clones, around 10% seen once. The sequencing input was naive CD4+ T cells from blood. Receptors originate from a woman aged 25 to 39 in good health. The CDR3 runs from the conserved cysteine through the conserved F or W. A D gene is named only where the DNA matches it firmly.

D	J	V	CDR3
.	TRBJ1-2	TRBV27	CASRTGYYGYTF
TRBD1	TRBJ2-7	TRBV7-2	CASSFSYVGTGGYEQYF
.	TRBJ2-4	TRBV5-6	CASSRSGQGIQYF
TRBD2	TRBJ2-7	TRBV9	CASSTGLASYEQYF
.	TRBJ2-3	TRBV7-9	CASSFRVTDTQYF
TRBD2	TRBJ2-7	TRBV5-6	CASSRLAFSYEQYF
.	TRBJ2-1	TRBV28	CASRGQYNEQFF
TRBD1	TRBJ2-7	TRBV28	CASSPGPGGYEQYF
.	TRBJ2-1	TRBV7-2	CASSRPGGEQFF
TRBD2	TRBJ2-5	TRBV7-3	CASSLTGTSGETQYF
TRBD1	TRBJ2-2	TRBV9	CASSTPGTGVTGELFF
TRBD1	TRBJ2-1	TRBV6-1	CASRRTGFYEQFF
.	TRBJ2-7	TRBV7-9	CASSLTQGSNEQYF
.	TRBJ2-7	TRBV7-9	CASSPTGVTYEQYF
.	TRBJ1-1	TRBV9	CASSPDTSSTEAFF
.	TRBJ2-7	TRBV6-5	CASSYGQRAPNYEQYF
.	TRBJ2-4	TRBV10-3	CAISDSHFNVKNIQYF
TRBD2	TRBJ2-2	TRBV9	CASSVAPSGSGTGELFF
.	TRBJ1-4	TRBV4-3	CASSQFRNEKLFF
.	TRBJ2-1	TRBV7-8	CASSSHTSSYNEQFF
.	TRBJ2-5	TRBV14	CASSQDKGGLGTQYF
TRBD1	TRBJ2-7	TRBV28	CASESGTVSYEQYF
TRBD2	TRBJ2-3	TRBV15	CATSSLLLAGKADTQYF
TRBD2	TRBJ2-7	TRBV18	CASSPGASGREYF